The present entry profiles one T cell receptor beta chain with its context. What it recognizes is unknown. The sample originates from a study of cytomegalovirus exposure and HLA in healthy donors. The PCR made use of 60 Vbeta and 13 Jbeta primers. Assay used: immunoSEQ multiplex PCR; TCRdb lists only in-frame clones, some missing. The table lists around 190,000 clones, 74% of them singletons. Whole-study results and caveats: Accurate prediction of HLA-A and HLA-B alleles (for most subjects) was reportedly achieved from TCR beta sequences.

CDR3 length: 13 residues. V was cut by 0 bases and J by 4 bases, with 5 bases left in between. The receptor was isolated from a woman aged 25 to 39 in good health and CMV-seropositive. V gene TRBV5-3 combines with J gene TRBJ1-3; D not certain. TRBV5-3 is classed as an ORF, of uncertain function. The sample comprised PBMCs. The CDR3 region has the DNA TGTGCCAGAAGCTTGGCCCGGGGAAACACCATATATTTT. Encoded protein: CARSLARGNTIYF.